A single sample gave rise to the 10 T cell receptor beta chains below, sequenced in a study of cytomegalovirus exposure and HLA in healthy donors. The PCR contained 60 Vbeta and 13 Jbeta primers. Repertoires were generated with immunoSEQ multiplex PCR, while TCRdb's copy carries only in-frame clones and drops some. The sample has about 150,000 clones, around four fifths seen once. Sequences were obtained from PBMCs. Every receptor here comes from a man in his late teens or twenties in good health and CMV-seronegative.

V is TRBV5-1 and J is TRBJ2-5, with D tentatively TRBD2 (5 bases). The CDR3 covers 16 residues. CDR1 and CDR2 from the germline V gene are SGHRS and YFSETQ. The germline V and J ends were trimmed by 5 bases and 1 base, with 18 bases remaining between them. The CDR3 here is CASRVRATWAQETQYF. Here the CDR3 DNA reads TGCGCCAGCAGGGTGCGGGCAACATGGGCCCAAGAGACCCAGTACTTC.

The rearrangement links TRBV5-1 to TRBJ2-7; TRBD2 is a possible D gene (5 bases). This CDR3 is built from 14 residues. V lost 0 bases and J lost 0, with 7 bases in between. Germline CDR1 and CDR2: SGHRS and YFSETQ. The CDR3 spells CASSLGGNSYEQYF. CDR3 sequence (DNA): TGCGCCAGCAGCTTGGGAGGGAACTCCTACGAGCAGTACTTC. The complete variable domain, with remaining parts taken from reference TRBV5-1 and TRBJ2-7, reads KAGVTQTPRYLIKTRGQQVTLSCSPISGHRSVSWYQQTPGQGLQFLFEYFSETQRNKGNFPGRFSGRQFSNSRSEMNVSTLELGDSALYLCASSLGGNSYEQYFGPGTRLTVT.

The chain joins TRBV6-5 to TRBJ1-2; 8 nucleotides align to TRBD1. CDR1 and CDR2 (germline): MNHEY, SVGAGI. The trim removed 8 bases at V and 7 bases at J, leaving 9 bases unmatched. CDR3 size: 13 residues. CDR3: CASSRTGRGGYTF. The CDR3 DNA reads TGTGCCAGCTCCCGGACAGGGCGGGGTGGCTACACCTTC.

The chain carries TRBV6-5 and TRBJ1-6; 12 nucleotides line up with TRBD1. J was trimmed by 9 bases and V by 6 bases; bases with no gene match: 6. Germline V gene sequence: CDR1 MNHEY, CDR2 SVGAGI. This CDR3 region has 15 residues. The CDR3: CASRGGQGASSPLHF. CDR3 DNA: TGTGCCAGCAGGGGGGGACAGGGGGCGTCTTCACCCCTCCACTTT.

The rearrangement uses TRBV5-1 and TRBJ2-1; possibly TRBD1 for D (5 bases). Germline V gene sequence: CDR1 SGHRS, CDR2 YFSETQ. The CDR3 has 15 amino acids. Trimming stripped 0 bases from V and 2 bases from J, with 9 bases between. This CDR3 is CASSLGPGPYNEQFF. In DNA form, the CDR3 reads TGCGCCAGCAGCTTGGGTCCAGGGCCCTACAATGAGCAGTTCTTC.

The gene calls are TRBV7-3 and TRBJ1-5; the D gene is possibly TRBD1 (5 bases). The germline V gene encodes CDR1 SGHTA and CDR2 FQGTGA. The CDR3 covers 16 residues. The V end lost 0 bases, the J end lost 3 bases, and 12 bases lay between the germline ends. CDR3 sequence reads: CASSLTTLGHNQPQHF. DNA for the CDR3: TGTGCCAGCAGCTTAACCACTCTGGGGCACAATCAGCCCCAGCATTTT.

The gene calls are TRBV7-3 and TRBJ2-1; 8 bases map to TRBD1. The CDR3 totals 14 residues. The V and J ends lost 5 bases and 7 bases, in that order; junction bases with no gene match: 7. Per germline, CDR1 SGHTA and CDR2 FQGTGA. The CDR3 reads CASSLGQGRNEQFF. Here the CDR3 DNA reads TGTGCCAGCAGCCTTGGACAGGGTCGGAATGAGCAGTTCTTC. Variable domain in full (rest from reference TRBV7-3 and TRBJ2-1): GAGVSQTPSNKVTEKGKYVELRCDPISGHTALYWYRQSLGQGPEFLIYFQGTGAADDSGLPNDRFFAVRPEGSVSTLKIQRTERGDSAVYLCASSLGQGRNEQFFGPGTRLTVL.

The J gene is TRBJ1-5, the V gene TRBV4-1; 7 nucleotides align to TRBD1. The germline gives CDR1 MGHRA, CDR2 YSYEKL. The CDR3 runs to 13 residues. V gave up 5 bases and J gave up 5 bases; unmatched junction bases: 3. The CDR3 DNA is TGCGCCAGCAGCGTGCAGGGGGATCAGCCCCAGCATTTT. It translates to CASSVQGDQPQHF.

The chain links TRBV4-3 to TRBJ1-5; D is unresolved. Trimming took 1 base from V and 0 from J, leaving 4 bases between them. The CDR3 has 14 residues. CDR1 is LGHNA, CDR2 YSLEER, per germline. CDR3 DNA sequence: TGCGCCAGCAGCCAAGGAGGTAGCAATCAGCCCCAGCATTTT. Translation: CASSQGGSNQPQHF.

The chain links TRBV4-1 to TRBJ2-7; 7 nucleotides align to TRBD1. The length of the CDR3 is 15 residues. Germline CDR1 MGHRA, CDR2 YSYEKL. With 1 base clipped from V and 4 bases from J, the junction kept 7 bases outside the gene matches. The CDR3: CASSQVRTGVYEQYF. CDR3 nucleotide sequence: TGCGCCAGCAGCCAAGTTCGGACAGGCGTGTACGAGCAGTACTTC.